The T cell receptor beta chain under discussion was sequenced for a study of T cells in Graves' hyperthyroidism and ophthalmopathy. Hyperthyroidism patients were newly diagnosed, had disease duration under 2 months, and were aged 18 to 65 years. Exclusion followed for patients with uncontrolled infection, other autoimmune disease, pregnancy or lactation. Cells are PBMCs isolated from approximately 9.2 ml of fresh blood. Amplification targeted TCR beta CDR3 regions from RNA transcripts. During a first-round RT-PCR of the TCR CDR3, the HTBI primer set was used. One entry per CDR3 protein results from TCRdb running MiXCR on the multiplex PCR reads. The repertoire includes around 300,000 distinct CDR3 sequences, 12% to 15% of them detected once, and 30% sits in the top ten. This CDR3 comprises 13 residues. Germline lookup yields CDR1 DFQATT and CDR2 SNEGSKA (reference sequence). V was cut by 4 bases and J by 5 bases, with 12 bases left in between.

In its sample, this clonotype was seen many times. The sample taken for sequencing was blood. The receptor comes from a woman in her fifties or sixties with Graves' hyperthyroidism that later progressed to Graves' ophthalmopathy. The genes are TRBV20-1 and TRBJ2-4, with a possible D match to TRBD1 (5 bases). The CDR3 sequence is CSAKDIFENIQYF. CDR3 DNA sequence: TGCAGTGCTAAGGACATCTTCGAAAACATTCAGTACTTC.